The following is a T cell receptor beta chain sequence with its context. Its antigen is as yet unknown. The record originates from a study of early T cells in non-severe SARS-CoV-2 infection. Study-level background: The study sequenced bulk RNA from unsorted whole blood, with chains unpaired.

In the library, individual cDNA molecules carried attached unique molecular identifiers. MiXCR, run by TCRdb on the 5' RACE reads, gives a single entry per CDR3 protein. The sample has approximately 52,000 distinct CDR3 sequences; 14% to 15% are singletons. Whole-study findings and limits: Matching against VDJdb likely underestimated virus-specific expansions, favoring anti-spike CD8.

The length of the CDR3 is 18 residues. CDR1 is SGHAT and CDR2 is FQNNGV in the germline V gene. V dropped 4 bases and J dropped 0; count of bases not matched to a gene: 11. The source was whole blood, collected at baseline. This sequence was found in an adult who was a healthcare worker with PCR-confirmed SARS-CoV-2 infection or an uninfected control (not recorded which). The rearrangement joins TRBV11-2 to TRBJ2-3; 9 bases map to TRBD1. The CDR3 here is CASSSARRGQGSTDTQYF. The CDR3 DNA reads as TGTGCCAGCAGCTCCGCCCGGAGAGGACAGGGGAGCACAGATACGCAGTATTTT.